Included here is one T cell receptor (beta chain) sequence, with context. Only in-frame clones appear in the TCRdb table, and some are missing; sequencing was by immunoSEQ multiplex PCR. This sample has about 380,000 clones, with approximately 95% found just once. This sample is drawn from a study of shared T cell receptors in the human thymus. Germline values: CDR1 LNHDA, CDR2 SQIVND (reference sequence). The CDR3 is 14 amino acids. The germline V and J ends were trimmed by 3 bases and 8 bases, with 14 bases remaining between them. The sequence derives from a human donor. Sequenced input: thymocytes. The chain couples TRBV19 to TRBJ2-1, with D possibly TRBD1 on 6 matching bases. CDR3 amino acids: CASSITPEGDEQFF. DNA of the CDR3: TGTGCCAGTAGTATCACCCCCGAGGGGGATGAGCAGTTCTTC.